This T cell receptor beta chain was found in a study of blood T cell repertoires in COVID-19. The CDR3 has 16 residues. V was pared by 6 bases and J by 0 bases, with 15 bases between. Germline V lookup: CDR1 LNHDA, CDR2 SQIVND (reference sequence). Original analysis: Reference gene primer amplification yielded estimated nucleated cell counts. TCRdb keeps only in-frame clones here, not all; method: immunoSEQ multiplex PCR. That table furnishes V, J and clone size, whereas the DNA furnished D and trimming. The table has around 39,000 clones, 81% seen once. The sequence derives from an elderly man with active or convalescent COVID-19. The specimen was peripheral blood. V gene TRBV19 combines with J gene TRBJ1-5; D is unclear. The CDR3 region is CASSSLQANSNQPQHF. Written as DNA, the CDR3 is TGTGCCAGTAGCTCTCTCCAGGCGAATAGCAATCAGCCCCAGCATTTT.